This entry describes one TCR beta chain. Its specificity is not known. Other nucleotide sequences from this sample produce the same CDR3. The data originate from a study of shared clonotypes between healthy human individuals. General study results and limits: Even with large depth, rarefaction showed that sorted-subset sequencing was incomplete. Across a handful of donors, naive CD4 shared 5% to 5.5%, naive CD8 more than 3%, memory CD4 2% to 2.5%, memory CD8 0.4% to 0.5%.

CDR1 is SGHRS, CDR2 YFSETQ, per germline. There are 15 residues in the CDR3. Trimming left V 0 bases short and J 0 bases short, with 8 bases between. Participating donors were healthy, HIV-negative adults free of recent acute infections or vaccinations. CD4+ cells were split into CD45RA+ naive and CD45RA-negative memory subsets. TCRdb's copy holds only in-frame clones and misses some; the assay was immunoSEQ multiplex PCR. The sample records some 1,100,000 clones, approximately 80% being singletons. The chain recombines TRBV5-1 with TRBJ2-3; D remains ambiguous. The sequencing sample was made of memory CD4+ T cells from PBMCs. Described subset: CD45RA-negative fraction. The sequence was collected from a young man in good health. Some clones in this sample may be carry-over from other donors' samples. The CDR3 DNA sequence: TGCGCCAGCAGCTTGGTTGGCAGAAGCACAGATACGCAGTATTTT. Its protein product is CASSLVGRSTDTQYF.